This passage covers 28 T cell receptor beta chains from one sample sequenced in a study of CD8+CD57+ T cells in acquired aplastic anemia (dated by TCRdb to 2016 to 2019). The listed sequencing device is Illumina HiSeq 2000. Genomic DNA served as template for TCR beta VDJ combination and CDR3 sequence profiling. Clones were called with MiXCR by TCRdb after fastp trimmed the public reads at Q25, and only in-frame beta chains were retained. A single entry per CDR3 protein holds the most common genes and DNA from its merged rows. Here the sample has 160,000 or so distinct CDR3 sequences; 60% to 80% occur a single time. The ten largest clones add up to around 45% of the sample. The patients picked for sequencing were ones in whom flow cytometry had shown an expansion of CD8+CD57+ cells. The source material was sorted CD4+, CD8+, or CD8+CD57+ T cells (not recorded which) from PBMCs. The receptors come from a human donor with aplastic anemia.

The rearrangement uses TRBV2 and TRBJ1-1; D is unresolved. The CDR3 contains 13 residues. V shed 1 base and J shed 1 base, with 4 bases lying between them. Germline CDR1 SNHLY, CDR2 FYNNEI. This CDR3 reads CASSEEQNTEAFF. Written as DNA, the CDR3 is TGTGCCAGCAGTGAAGAGCAGAACACTGAAGCTTTCTTT.

The chain carries TRBV20-1 and TRBJ2-7; D possibly matches TRBD1 or TRBD2 (5 bases each). The CDR3 consists of 14 residues. The germline V gene encodes CDR1 DFQATT and CDR2 SNEGSKA (reference sequence). V lost 6 bases, J lost 3 bases, and 18 bases lay in between. DNA of the CDR3: TGCAGTGCACCGACTATGGGACCTTTCTACGAGCAGTACTTC. Protein sequence: CSAPTMGPFYEQYF.

The rearrangement links TRBV10-3 to TRBJ2-5; D remains ambiguous. With 6 bases removed from V and 5 bases from J, the gap between germline ends came to 13 bases. CDR1 ENHRY and CDR2 SYGVKD come from the germline V gene. CDR3 size: 13 residues. In nucleotides, the CDR3 is TGTGCCATCAGGTCTTTCCTCGGGGAGACCCAGTACTTC. The encoded protein is CAIRSFLGETQYF.

Points on this clonotype: This likely comes from a read error, as the CDR3 has no conserved phenylalanine or tryptophan at its end. The chain uses TRBV7-9 and TRBJ2-3; no firm D call. V lost 0 bases to trimming and J lost 6 bases, with 7 bases between them. This CDR3 has 13 amino acids. CDR1 SEHNR and CDR2 FQNEAQ come from the germline V gene (reference sequence). CDR3 in amino acids: CASSLALPDTQYC. The DNA of the CDR3 is TGTGCCAGCAGCTTAGCTCTACCGGATACGCAGTATTGT.

This sequence joins TRBV24-1 and TRBJ2-3, with TRBD1 as a possible D gene (5 bases). The CDR3 is 12 residues long. Trimming pared 2 bases from V and 7 bases from J, leaving 6 bases between. Germline V lookup: CDR1 KGHDR, CDR2 SFDVKD. The CDR3, as DNA: TGTGCCACCAGTGATTCAGGGTATACGCAGTATTTT. Translation: CATSDSGYTQYF.

J is TRBJ1-5 and V is TRBV29-1; no reliable D call. From germline, CDR1 is SQVTM and CDR2 ANQGSEA. The V and J ends lost 3 bases and 0 bases respectively, with 15 bases between them. The CDR3 covers 16 residues. CDR3: CSVESCSLYSNQPQHF. CDR3 bases: TGCAGCGTTGAGAGTTGCAGCCTGTATAGCAATCAGCCCCAGCATTTT.

The gene calls are TRBV10-3 and TRBJ2-1; possibly TRBD1 for D (6 bases). V lost 5 bases and J 10 bases, leaving 9 bases between the germline ends. There are 11 residues in the CDR3. CDR1 and CDR2 from the germline V gene are ENHRY and SYGVKD. The CDR3 region is CAISPGQEQFF. The CDR3 DNA reads TGTGCCATCAGTCCGGGACAAGAGCAGTTCTTC.

The V call is TRBV10-3, the J call TRBJ1-6; perhaps TRBD1 as D (5 bases). Trimming shortened V by 10 bases and J by 8 bases, and 12 bases separated the two germline ends. Per the germline V gene, CDR1 is ENHRY and CDR2 is SYGVKD. The CDR3 has 12 residues. CDR3 DNA: TGTGCCAGCATCGGGGGGGATTCACCCCTCCACTTT. Protein sequence: CASIGGDSPLHF.

This clonotype was recorded a few times. The chain is built from TRBV6-4 and TRBJ2-3; TRBD2 agrees at 7 bases. J was trimmed by 2 bases and V by 7 bases; bases with no gene match: 15. Per germline, CDR1 MRHNA and CDR2 SNTAGT. This CDR3 spans 17 amino acids. The CDR3 DNA follows: TGTGCCAGCAACCAAGGGTGGGAGCGGGGCCCCACAGATACGCAGTATTTT. It yields the protein CASNQGWERGPTDTQYF.

The chain carries TRBV19 and TRBJ1-2; tentatively, D is TRBD1 (5 bases). Germline V CDR1 and CDR2: LNHDA, SQIVND (reference sequence). The CDR3 is made up of 13 amino acids. Trimming left V 6 bases short and J 6 bases short, with 14 bases between. The CDR3 loop is CASRLSGGHGYTF. The CDR3 region has the DNA TGTGCCAGTAGACTTTCGGGGGGACATGGCTACACCTTC.

The CDR3 sequence: CASRASGGPGNEQFF. For the CDR3, the DNA is TGTGCCAGCAGGGCTAGCGGGGGCCCCGGGAATGAGCAGTTCTTC. The V and J genes are TRBV7-6 and TRBJ2-1; TRBD2 aligns across 10 bases. CDR3 size: 15 residues. Germline V lookup: CDR1 SGHVS, CDR2 FNYEAQ. The J segment lost 7 bases and the V segment lost 6 bases, leaving 9 bases of the junction unmatched.

This clonotype was detected ten times or more. The chain couples TRBV28 to TRBJ2-7; 7 bases are shared with TRBD2. Germline values: CDR1 MDHEN, CDR2 SYDVKM. Unmatched junction bases numbered 3, after V lost 1 base and J lost 6 bases. The CDR3 is 13 residues long. The CDR3 DNA sequence: TGTGCCAGCAGTTTATCCAGGACTAGCGAGCAGTACTTC. It specifies CASSLSRTSEQYF.

V and J are TRBV7-9 and TRBJ1-6; a possible D gene is TRBD1 (6 bases). The CDR3 has 17 residues. Germline V CDR1 and CDR2: SEHNR, FQNEAQ (reference sequence). Trimming left V 2 bases short and J 1 base short, with 12 bases between. CDR3 residues: CASSLSSGQSYNSPLHF. In DNA, the CDR3 is TGTGCCAGCAGCTTATCGTCCGGACAGTCCTATAATTCACCCCTCCACTTT.

The rearrangement joins TRBV27 to TRBJ2-7, with D perhaps matching TRBD2 (7 bases). CDR3 length: 14 residues. The V gene lost 4 bases and the J gene lost 2 bases, with 12 bases spanning the gap. Germline V CDR1 and CDR2: MNHEY, SMNVEV (reference sequence). The CDR3 DNA reads as TGTGCCAGCAGTTACGGGGGGCGCCCCTACGAGCAGTACTTC. This gives the protein CASSYGGRPYEQYF.

The rearrangement links TRBV7-2 to TRBJ2-3; D remains unclear. The germline gives CDR1 SGHTA, CDR2 FQGNSA. This CDR3 contains 14 residues. V shed 4 bases and J shed 0 bases, with 8 bases lying between them. The CDR3 reads CASSSRRSTDTQYF. The CDR3 DNA is TGTGCCAGCAGCTCCCGACGGAGCACAGATACGCAGTATTTT. Variable domain in full (rest from reference TRBV7-2 and TRBJ2-3): GAGVSQSPSNKVTEKGKDVELRCDPISGHTALYWYRQSLGQGLEFLIYFQGNSAPDKSGLPSDRFSAERTGGSVSTLTIQRTQQEDSAVYLCASSSRRSTDTQYFGPGTRLTVL.

The chain joins TRBV12-3 or TRBV12-4 to TRBJ1-5; D may be TRBD1 (5 bases). CDR3 length: 13 residues. With 6 bases removed from V and 8 bases from J, the gap between germline ends came to 14 bases. CDR3 in amino acids: CASSRGRDKPQHF. The CDR3 DNA sequence: TGTGCCAGCAGCCGGGGGAGGGATAAGCCCCAGCATTTT.

This chain links TRBV29-1 with TRBJ1-2, with 9 bases identical to TRBD1. The CDR3 consists of 16 residues. The trim removed 3 bases at V and 3 bases at J, leaving 11 bases unmatched. Germline CDR1 and CDR2: SQVTM and ANQGSEA. CDR3 nucleotide sequence: TGCAGCGTTGAGGATCGGGGACAGGGTCCCCACTATGGCTACACCTTC. It translates to CSVEDRGQGPHYGYTF.

This clonotype was observed a few times. The V and J genes are TRBV5-1 and TRBJ2-7; D is ambiguous. This CDR3 is built from 11 residues. V was cut by 4 bases and J by 5 bases, with 7 bases left in between. From germline, CDR1 is SGHRS and CDR2 YFSETQ. The CDR3 loop is CASSLLHEQYF. The CDR3 nucleotides are TGCGCCAGCAGCCTCCTACACGAGCAGTACTTC.

V is TRBV29-1 and J is TRBJ2-3, with D uncertain. Germline V CDR1 and CDR2: SQVTM, ANQGSEA. The CDR3 spans 12 residues. Trimming left V 7 bases short and J 0 bases short, with 8 bases between. The CDR3 loop is CSARFSTDTQYF. The DNA of the CDR3 is TGCAGCGCGCGGTTTAGCACAGATACGCAGTATTTT.

The chain recombines TRBV25-1 with TRBJ1-2, with 8 positions matching TRBD1. Germline CDR1 MGHDK, CDR2 SYGVNS. V shed 2 bases, J shed 4 bases, and the junction held 3 bases outside the gene matches. CDR3 length: 14 amino acids. The CDR3 nucleotides read TGTGCCAGCAGTGAAGGGACAGGCCGCTATGGCTACACCTTC. Translated: CASSEGTGRYGYTF.

On this clonotype: At one boundary the junction diverges from the germline segment, which might be a read error. The chain carries TRBV24-1 and TRBJ2-7; TRBD2 is a possible D gene (6 bases). This CDR3 is built from 14 residues. In germline, CDR1 is KGHDR, CDR2 SFDVKD. CDR3 nucleotide sequence: TGTGCCACCACTGATAACGGGGGATGCTACGAGCAGTACTTC. Its protein product is CATTDNGGCYEQYF.

This sequence joins TRBV5-1 and TRBJ1-4; 7 bases line up with TRBD1. Trimming cost V 4 bases and J 3 bases; bases outside gene matches: 3. Germline loops: CDR1 SGHRS, CDR2 YFSETQ. The CDR3 runs to 14 residues. The CDR3 nucleotides read TGCGCCAGCAGCCCAGGGACAGCTAATGAAAAACTGTTTTTT. This translates into CASSPGTANEKLFF.

The V call is TRBV9, the J call TRBJ2-7; no firm D call. CDR1 and CDR2 from the germline V gene are SGDLS and YYNGEE. V lost 3 bases and J lost 2, with 9 bases in between. The CDR3 length is 13 residues. The CDR3 protein is CASSATPTYEQYF. In nucleotides, the CDR3 is TGTGCCAGCAGCGCTACACCAACCTACGAGCAGTACTTC.

CDR3: CASSWDREETQYF. The CDR3 DNA is TGTGCCAGCAGCTGGGACAGGGAAGAGACCCAGTACTTC. V is TRBV5-4 and J is TRBJ2-5, with 9 bases identical to TRBD1. CDR3 length: 13 amino acids. J gave up 3 bases and V 3 bases, and 0 bases lay outside the gene matches. Germline loops: CDR1 SGHNT, CDR2 YYREEE (reference sequence).

V is TRBV20-1 and J is TRBJ2-1; unclear D gene. The end of the DNA is better explained by TRBJ2-5, so the J call may be wrong. This CDR3 has 11 residues. Per germline, CDR1 DFQATT and CDR2 SNEGSKA (reference sequence). This CDR3 reads CSLRDQETQYF. CDR3 DNA sequence: TGCAGCCTTAGGGACCAAGAGACCCAGTACTTC.

The CDR3 sequence is CASSYLAEAFF. The CDR3 coding sequence is TGTGCCAGCAGCTATTTGGCAGAAGCTTTCTTT. This chain links TRBV7-9 with TRBJ1-1, with no clear D. Germline CDR1 SEHNR, CDR2 FQNEAQ (reference sequence). The V gene lost 4 bases and the J gene lost 8 bases, with 8 bases spanning the gap. CDR3 length equals 11 residues.

This clonotype was counted ten times or more. The rearrangement joins TRBV20-1 to TRBJ2-1; the match to TRBD2 covers 10 bases. The CDR3 sequence is 14 residues long. The germline gives CDR1 DFQATT, CDR2 SNEGSKA (reference sequence). V lost 5 bases and J lost 3; bases outside the gene matches: 4. CDR3 bases: TGCAGTGCTCCCGGGACTAGCGACTACAATGAGCAGTTCTTC. It translates to CSAPGTSDYNEQFF.

This sequence joins TRBV7-9 and TRBJ1-1; D is possibly TRBD1 (6 bases). This CDR3 has 14 amino acids. V lost 3 bases and J lost 4, with 12 bases in between. The V gene's germline CDR1 is SEHNR and CDR2 FQNEAQ (reference sequence). CDR3 nucleotide sequence: TGTGCCAGCAGCTTGACTCAGGGGAGCACTGAAGCTTTCTTT. Protein product: CASSLTQGSTEAFF.